These 25 T cell receptor beta chains came from one sample sequenced in a study of blood T cell repertoires in COVID-19. The assay was immunoSEQ multiplex PCR, and TCRdb's table has in-frame clones only and misses some. The sample records 200,000 to 250,000 clones, roughly four fifths being singletons. The sample was peripheral blood. These receptor sequences come from a woman between 35 and 50 years old with acute or convalescent COVID-19.

The gene calls are TRBV10-3 and TRBJ1-1; D ambiguous. The CDR3 loop spans 12 amino acids. Germline loops: CDR1 ENHRY, CDR2 SYGVKD. Trimming left V 3 bases short and J 3 bases short, with 5 bases between. The DNA of the CDR3 is TGTGCCATCAGTGACAGTCACACTGAAGCTTTCTTT. Its translation: CAISDSHTEAFF.

The chain joins TRBV27 to TRBJ2-2; TRBD1 might be the D (6 bases). The germline gives CDR1 MNHEY, CDR2 SMNVEV (reference sequence). V was shortened by 0 bases and J by 1 base, with 15 bases between the two germline ends. The CDR3 runs to 18 residues. The CDR3, as DNA: TGTGCCAGCAGTTTATCCCTAGGCCCCAGGGGGAACACCGGGGAGCTGTTTTTT. It encodes CASSLSLGPRGNTGELFF.

The chain combines TRBV19 with TRBJ2-2, with D unclear. The CDR3 runs to 13 residues. From germline, CDR1 is LNHDA and CDR2 SQIVND (reference sequence). V lost 3 bases to trimming and J lost 7 bases, with 9 bases between them. This CDR3 reads CASSIPRVGELFF. The CDR3 nucleotides read TGTGCCAGTAGTATTCCCCGGGTCGGGGAGCTGTTTTTT.

This clone has just a few counts. This chain links TRBV4-1 with TRBJ2-5; D possibly corresponds to TRBD1 (6 bases). The V gene lost 0 bases and the J gene lost 5 bases, with 13 bases spanning the gap. Germline loops: CDR1 MGHRA, CDR2 YSYEKL. CDR3 size: 15 residues. The CDR3 DNA sequence: TGCGCCAGCAGCCAAGATTCAGGGGATGGGGAGACCCAGTACTTC. It yields the protein CASSQDSGDGETQYF.

The table lists this clone with a few counts. The chain combines TRBV7-9 with TRBJ1-2; D not certain. CDR1 is SEHNR and CDR2 is FQNEAQ in the germline V gene (reference sequence). Trimming took 5 bases from V and 3 from J, leaving 7 bases between them. This CDR3 has 12 residues. The CDR3 reads CASSTLDYGYTF. In DNA, the CDR3 is TGTGCCAGCAGCACCCTAGACTATGGCTACACCTTC.

This clone was recorded many times. The genes are TRBV3-1 (or the pseudogene TRBV3-2) and TRBJ2-5, with 9 positions matching TRBD2. Trimming removed 1 base from V and 13 bases from J; junction bases left unmatched: 10. CDR1 and CDR2 from the germline V gene are LGHDT and YNNKEL (reference sequence). CDR3 length: 14 amino acids. CDR3 residues: CASSQAWSSGTVYF. CDR3 bases: TGTGCCAGCAGCCAAGCGTGGTCTAGCGGGACAGTGTACTTC.

The chain uses TRBV30 and TRBJ1-1, with 8 bases matching TRBD1. The germline V gene has CDR1 GTSNPN and CDR2 SVGIG (reference sequence). J gave up 0 bases and V 3 bases, and 6 bases lay outside the gene matches. There are 15 residues in the CDR3. Written as DNA, the CDR3 is TGTGCCTGGAGCTCACACAGGGGGATGAACACTGAAGCTTTCTTT. Residues: CAWSSHRGMNTEAFF. Filled out from reference TRBV30 and TRBJ1-1, the complete variable domain reads SQTIHQWPATLVQPVGSPLSLECTVEGTSNPNLYWYRQAAGRGLQLLFYSVGIGQISSEVPQNLSASRPQDRQFILSSKKLLLSDSGFYLCAWSSHRGMNTEAFFGQGTRLTVV.

The chain combines TRBV6-5 with TRBJ1-1; no clear D gene. Trimming took 0 bases from V and 10 from J, leaving 6 bases between them. The CDR3 runs 11 residues. CDR1 is MNHEY and CDR2 is SVGAGI in the germline V gene. The CDR3: CASSYSGRAFF. For the CDR3, the DNA is TGTGCCAGCAGTTACTCGGGGAGAGCTTTCTTT.

CDR3 in amino acids: CASSEGPYNGYTF. CDR3 bases: TGTGCCAGCAGTGAGGGGCCCTATAATGGCTACACCTTC. This chain connects TRBV2 to TRBJ1-2; TRBD1 might be the D (5 bases). Trimming removed 3 bases at V and 6 bases at J, with 11 bases between. This CDR3 contains 13 residues. In germline, CDR1 is SNHLY, CDR2 FYNNEI.

The chain has TRBV14 and TRBJ1-2; D unresolved. The germline CDR1 and CDR2 sequences are SGHDN and FVKESK. This CDR3 comprises 15 residues. The V end was cut by 4 bases, the J end by 0 bases, with 12 bases between. For the CDR3, the DNA is TGTGCCAGCAGCCCTAGACCGATTTCTAACTATGGCTACACCTTC. It translates to CASSPRPISNYGYTF.

The chain carries TRBV11-3 and TRBJ2-5; the match to TRBD1 covers 8 bases. The CDR3 consists of 13 residues. Germline loops: CDR1 SGHNT, CDR2 YENEEA. With 6 bases clipped from V and 5 bases from J, the junction kept 5 bases outside the gene matches. CDR3 nucleotides: TGTGCCAGCAGTGACAGGGGTGACGAGACCCAGTACTTC. Translation: CASSDRGDETQYF.

CDR3 sequence reads: CASSLVSGRPYNEQFF. CDR3 sequence (DNA): TGTGCCAGCAGCTTGGTTAGCGGGAGGCCCTACAATGAGCAGTTCTTC. The chain combines TRBV5-5 with TRBJ2-1; 10 positions agree with TRBD2. CDR1 and CDR2 (germline): SGHKS, YYEKEE (reference sequence). The CDR3 extends over 16 amino acids. Losses at the gene ends were 0 bases for V and 2 bases for J; bases not matched to a gene: 2.

This rearrangement joins TRBV9 to TRBJ2-1; no definite D call. CDR3 length: 15 residues. The V gene's germline CDR1 is SGDLS and CDR2 YYNGEE. The V end was cut by 4 bases, the J end by 2 bases, with 13 bases between. The CDR3 coding sequence is TGTGCCAGCAGCCCCGGCGCGGCGACCTACAATGAGCAGTTCTTC. The encoded protein is CASSPGAATYNEQFF. Full variable domain (missing parts from reference TRBV9 and TRBJ2-1): DSGVTQTPKHLITATGQRVTLRCSPRSGDLSVYWYQQSLDQGLQFLIQYYNGEERAKGNILERFSAQQFPDLHSELNLSSLELGDSALYFCASSPGAATYNEQFFGPGTRLTVL.

The chain joins TRBV10-3 to TRBJ2-7; 8 bases match TRBD1. V gave up 7 bases and J gave up 6 bases; unmatched junction bases: 11. In germline, CDR1 is ENHRY, CDR2 SYGVKD. The CDR3 is 14 residues long. The CDR3 sequence: CAINGQGGGGEQYF. The CDR3 nucleotides read TGTGCCATCAACGGACAGGGTGGGGGCGGCGAGCAGTACTTC.

The J gene is TRBJ1-6, the V gene TRBV11-2, with 7 positions matching TRBD1. Trimming cost V 6 bases and J 7 bases; bases outside gene matches: 6. There are 14 residues in the CDR3. CDR1 is SGHAT, CDR2 FQNNGV, per germline. The DNA for the CDR3 is TGTGCCAGCAGACTGACAGGGAGAAATTCACCCCTCCACTTT. Residues: CASRLTGRNSPLHF.

The V and J genes are TRBV18 and TRBJ1-1, with D perhaps matching TRBD1 (6 bases). The CDR3 length is 18 residues. Germline CDR1 KGHSH, CDR2 LQKENI. The V end lost 1 base, the J end lost 4 bases, and 22 bases lay between the germline ends. The CDR3: CASSPRAQGGRRITEAFF. As DNA, the CDR3 is TGTGCCAGCTCACCACGGGCACAGGGAGGGCGTCGGATCACTGAAGCTTTCTTT. Full variable domain (remainder filled in from reference TRBV18 and TRBJ1-1): NAGVMQNPRHLVRRRGQEARLRCSPMKGHSHVYWYRQLPEEGLKFMVYLQKENIIDESGMPKERFSAEFPKEGPSILRIQQVVRGDSAAYFCASSPRAQGGRRITEAFFGQGTRLTVV.

The genes are TRBV9 and TRBJ2-4; 10 nucleotides agree with TRBD1. Germline V CDR1 and CDR2: SGDLS, YYNGEE. With 0 bases clipped from V and 4 bases from J, the junction kept 7 bases outside the gene matches. CDR3 length: 17 amino acids. The CDR3 bases are TGTGCCAGCAGCGTAGACCCGGGACAGGGGACTAAAAACATTCAGTACTTC. It yields the protein CASSVDPGQGTKNIQYF.

The chain has TRBV7-2 and TRBJ2-1; TRBD2 might be the D (6 bases). The V and J ends lost 6 bases and 6 bases respectively, with 15 bases between them. Looked up from germline, CDR1 is SGHTA and CDR2 is FQGNSA. This CDR3 comprises 14 residues. CDR3 bases: TGTGCCAGCAGTCTGGTCTCCGGGGGCAATGAGCAGTTCTTC. This codes for CASSLVSGGNEQFF.

This clone showed up just once. The chain recombines TRBV4-3 with TRBJ1-4, with TRBD1 as a possible D gene (5 bases). Germline assignment: CDR1 LGHNA and CDR2 YSLEER. The CDR3 sequence is 20 residues long. V gave up 0 bases and J gave up 6 bases, with 26 bases separating them. The CDR3 bases are TGCGCCAGCAGCCAAGATTACGGGTTGGGACGGGCCGGGGGAGATGAAAAACTGTTTTTT. This codes for CASSQDYGLGRAGGDEKLFF.

This rearrangement joins TRBV19 to TRBJ1-6, with TRBD1 matching 9 bases. Germline CDR1 LNHDA, CDR2 SQIVND (reference sequence). The CDR3 totals 14 residues. V shed 7 bases and J 8 bases; nucleotides not matched to a gene: 6. The CDR3 DNA follows: TGTGCCAGTAAGGGACAGGGAGTGTATTCACCCCTCCACTTT. Encoded protein: CASKGQGVYSPLHF.

This chain uses TRBV10-3 with TRBJ2-5; D may be TRBD2 (6 bases). Trimming left V 7 bases short and J 4 bases short, with 16 bases between. The CDR3 length is 14 residues. Germline V gene sequence: CDR1 ENHRY, CDR2 SYGVKD. The CDR3 nucleotides read TGTGCCATCAACACCGGGGGAGCGGGAGAGACCCAGTACTTC. It codes for CAINTGGAGETQYF.

V usage is TRBV7-9 and J usage is TRBJ1-2, with TRBD1 identical over 9 bases. This CDR3 spans 14 amino acids. Trimming cost V 1 base and J 6 bases; bases outside gene matches: 3. Germline CDR1 reads SEHNR; CDR2 reads FQNEAQ (reference sequence). In DNA, the CDR3 is TGTGCCAGCAGCTTAGGACAGGGGGGGAATGGCTACACCTTC. Its protein is CASSLGQGGNGYTF.

The chain has TRBV24-1 and TRBJ2-7, with 7 bases identical to TRBD2. Germline CDR1 KGHDR, CDR2 SFDVKD. V was clipped by 6 bases and J by 5 bases; unmatched bases: 15. This CDR3 has 16 residues. For the CDR3, the DNA is TGTGCCACCAGTAGGGAGGGCCGGGCAGGACGAGACGAGCAGTACTTC. This gives the protein CATSREGRAGRDEQYF.

As to this clone: The same CDR3 can be traced to other DNA sequences in this sample. DNA of the CDR3: TGCGCCAGCAGCTTGACTAGCGGCAACAATGAGCAGTTCTTC. Encoded protein: CASSLTSGNNEQFF. The chain joins TRBV5-1 to TRBJ2-1; 8 bases are shared with TRBD2. V shed 1 base and J 5 bases; nucleotides not matched to a gene: 2. Germline V lookup: CDR1 SGHRS, CDR2 YFSETQ. This CDR3 is built from 14 residues.

This chain joins TRBV7-6 and TRBJ2-1; the D gene is possibly TRBD2 (6 bases). V lost 3 bases and J 7 bases, leaving 10 bases between the germline ends. CDR1 is SGHVS and CDR2 is FNYEAQ in the germline V gene. This CDR3 is 13 amino acids long. The CDR3 sequence: CASSLASGNEQFF. The CDR3 coding sequence is TGTGCCAGCAGCTTGGCAAGCGGGAATGAGCAGTTCTTC. Together with reference TRBV7-6 and TRBJ2-1, the CDR3 gives the full variable domain: GAGVSQSPRYKVTKRGQDVALRCDPISGHVSLYWYRQALGQGPEFLTYFNYEAQQDKSGLPNDRFSAERPEGSISTLTIQRTEQRDSAMYRCASSLASGNEQFFGPGTRLTVL.